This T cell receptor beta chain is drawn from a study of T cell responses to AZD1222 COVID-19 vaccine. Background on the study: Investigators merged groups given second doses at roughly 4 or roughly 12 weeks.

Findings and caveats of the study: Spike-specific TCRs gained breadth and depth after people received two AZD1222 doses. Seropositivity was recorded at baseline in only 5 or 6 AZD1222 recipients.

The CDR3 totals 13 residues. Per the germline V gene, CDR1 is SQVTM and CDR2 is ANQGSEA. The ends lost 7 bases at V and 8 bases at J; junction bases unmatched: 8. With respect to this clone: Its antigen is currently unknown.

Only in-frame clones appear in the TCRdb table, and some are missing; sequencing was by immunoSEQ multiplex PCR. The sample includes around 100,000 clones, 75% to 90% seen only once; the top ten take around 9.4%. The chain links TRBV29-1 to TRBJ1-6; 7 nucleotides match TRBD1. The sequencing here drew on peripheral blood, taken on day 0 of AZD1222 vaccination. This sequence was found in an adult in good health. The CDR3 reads CSARDSVYSPLHF. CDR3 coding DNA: TGCAGCGCCCGGGACAGTGTTTATTCACCCCTCCACTTT.